This TCR beta chain was identified during a study of tumor-infiltrating lymphocytes in localized non-small cell lung cancer. Study in general: Tumor tissue and non-adjacent uninvolved lung came from each patient.

Using immunoSEQ multiplex PCR, the repertoire was profiled, and TCRdb retains in-frame clones only, with some absent. Counted here are 15,000 to 20,000 clones, around 78% occurring once; the ten biggest clones make up around 4.9%. Germline V gene data show CDR1 as LGHNA and CDR2 as YNFKEQ. The CDR3 totals 15 residues. Deletions cut 0 bases from V and 7 bases from J, with 13 bases between. Overall study results and limits: Not all patients were TCR sequenced, owing to tissue quantity. T-cell fraction did not differ between immunotypes IM1 and IM2.

Regarding this clone: Its antigen is currently unknown.

The genes are TRBV4-2 and TRBJ1-5; D gene unclear. Source material: lung tumor tissue. The sequence was collected from a human donor with non-small cell lung cancer. In nucleotides, the CDR3 is TGTGCCAGCAGCCAAGATTTCTTGGGGAACCAGCCCCAGCATTTT. Its protein product is CASSQDFLGNQPQHF.